This T cell receptor (beta chain) was sequenced in a study of cytomegalovirus exposure and HLA in healthy donors. The PCR contained 60 Vbeta and 13 Jbeta primers. Only in-frame clones appear in the TCRdb table, and some are missing; sequencing was by immunoSEQ multiplex PCR. The profile shows 50,000 to 75,000 clones, about four fifths of them singletons. V was shortened by 4 bases and J by 5 bases, with 16 bases between the two germline ends. The CDR3 consists of 14 residues. Germline CDR1 SGHTS, CDR2 YDEGEE. The chain recombines TRBV5-8 with TRBJ2-7, with D tentatively TRBD1 (6 bases). Material: PBMCs. The receptor comes from a man aged 25-40 years in good health and CMV-seropositive. DNA of the CDR3: TGTGCCAGCAGCCCCACAGGGTCTCGGGACGAGCAGTACTTC. This codes for CASSPTGSRDEQYF. The full variable domain, its missing parts supplied by reference TRBV5-8 and TRBJ2-7, is EAGVTQSPTHLIKTRGQQATLRCSPISGHTSVYWYQQALGLGLQFLLWYDEGEERNRGNFPPRFSGRQFPNYSSELNVNALELEDSALYLCASSPTGSRDEQYFGPGTRLTVT.